Described below is a single TCR beta chain sequence and its context. Its antigen is unknown. The data belong to a study of T cells in Graves' hyperthyroidism and ophthalmopathy. Study findings and constraints: In the blood, most expanded thyroid clonotypes above 0.001 appeared as well.

For the diagnoses, clinical symptoms, serum thyroxine and TRAb, thyroid ultrasound and orbital computed tomography were used. The ends were cut back, 5 bases at V and 2 bases at J, with 15 bases in the middle. The CDR3 length is 15 residues. Germline CDR1 SGHRS, CDR2 YFSETQ. Amplification of TCR beta CDR3 regions used RNA as the template. The HTBI primer set was used in a first-round RT-PCR of the TCR CDR3. TCRdb re-analysed the multiplex PCR reads in MiXCR, keeping a single row per CDR3 protein. The sample has more than 300,000 distinct CDR3 sequences, about 13% seen once. The chain is built from TRBV5-1 and TRBJ2-3; D is unresolved. Material: blood. The source of this sequence is a woman aged 18-29 years with Graves' hyperthyroidism. The CDR3 loop reads CASSSPGGYTDTQYF. The CDR3 nucleotides are TGCGCCAGCAGTAGTCCTGGCGGATACACAGATACGCAGTATTTT.